This entry lists 20 T cell receptor beta chains sequenced from one sample in a study of long-term antiretroviral therapy in people with HIV. They ran version v3.0 of the immunoSEQ assay at survey level. The table came from immunoSEQ multiplex PCR; TCRdb's copy has only in-frame clones and leaves some out. This table has some 22,000 clones, 85% appearing once. The starting material was unsorted PBMCs, obtained roughly 4 years after starting antiretroviral therapy. Receptor source: a man aged 18-30 years with HIV.

This clone was observed a handful of times. The rearrangement uses TRBV27 and TRBJ1-6; no definite D call. V was shortened by 2 bases and J by 9 bases, with 5 bases between the two germline ends. CDR3 length: 12 amino acids. The V gene's germline CDR1 is MNHEY and CDR2 SMNVEV (reference sequence). In DNA form, the CDR3 reads TGTGCCAGCAGTTTAAGGACTTCACCCCTCCACTTT. As protein: CASSLRTSPLHF.

The V call is TRBV6-6, the J call TRBJ1-4, with 7 bases lining up with TRBD1. CDR1 MNHNY and CDR2 SVGAGI come from the germline V gene (reference sequence). The CDR3 consists of 15 residues. V was clipped by 0 bases and J by 6 bases; unmatched bases: 4. The CDR3 sequence is CASSYSRGVDEKLFF. The CDR3 coding sequence is TGTGCCAGCAGTTACTCCAGGGGGGTGGATGAAAAACTGTTTTTT.

The CDR3 sequence is CASGLVQGDLFSTEAFF. CDR3 in DNA: TGTGCTAGTGGTTTGGTACAAGGGGATTTGTTCTCCACTGAAGCTTTCTTT. V usage is TRBV12-5 and J usage is TRBJ1-1; D is perhaps TRBD1 (5 bases). CDR1 and CDR2 (germline): LGHNT, FRNRAP. V lost 0 bases, J lost 4 bases, and 18 bases lay in between. The CDR3 totals 17 residues.

This clone was detected only once. CDR3 region: CSAAIRDTQYF. The CDR3 coding sequence is TGCAGTGCCGCTATTCGGGATACGCAGTATTTT. V is TRBV20-1 and J is TRBJ2-3; D unresolved. The CDR3 spans 11 residues. Trimming left V 6 bases short and J 6 bases short, with 10 bases between. CDR1 and CDR2 (germline): DFQATT, SNEGSKA (reference sequence).

The rearrangement joins TRBV6-5 to TRBJ2-5; D is unresolved. CDR1 is MNHEY, CDR2 SVGAGI, per germline. The CDR3 length is 12 residues. Trimming shortened V by 10 bases and J by 4 bases, and 13 bases separated the two germline ends. The CDR3 DNA reads TGTGCCACCCTGGCCAGCCCAGAGACCCAGTACTTC. The encoded protein is CATLASPETQYF.

V gene TRBV5-1 combines with J gene TRBJ1-2, with no clear D. The CDR3 consists of 11 residues. Trimming pared 2 bases from V and 10 bases from J, leaving 9 bases between. Germline V lookup: CDR1 SGHRS, CDR2 YFSETQ. The CDR3 reads CASSFPSDYTF. CDR3 DNA: TGCGCCAGCAGCTTCCCATCGGACTACACCTTC.

V gene TRBV18 combines with J gene TRBJ2-2; D uncertain. V was pared by 0 bases and J by 2 bases, with 4 bases between. The CDR3 contains 14 residues. CDR1 is KGHSH and CDR2 is LQKENI in the germline V gene. CDR3 in DNA: TGTGCCAGCTCACCACCTGGCAACACCGGGGAGCTGTTTTTT. It is translated as CASSPPGNTGELFF.

This chain joins TRBV6-5 and TRBJ2-3; D not certain. The CDR3 consists of 15 residues. Trimming took 0 bases from V and 5 from J, leaving 12 bases between them. Germline V gene lookup returns CDR1 MNHEY and CDR2 SVGAGI. Here the CDR3 reads CASSYSSYVEDTQYF. CDR3 DNA: TGTGCCAGCAGTTACTCTTCGTATGTGGAAGATACGCAGTATTTT.

The V call is TRBV2, the J call TRBJ1-6, with D unclear. Trimming cost V 2 bases and J 10 bases, with 18 bases left between them. Germline loops: CDR1 SNHLY, CDR2 FYNNEI. CDR3 length: 16 residues. The CDR3 DNA is TGTGCCAGCAGTGAAACGATACCTCATATGAAATCACCCCTCCACTTT. Protein: CASSETIPHMKSPLHF.

This rearrangement joins TRBV10-3 to TRBJ1-2; TRBD1 matches at 8 bases. The CDR3 totals 14 residues. CDR1 is ENHRY and CDR2 is SYGVKD in the germline V gene. The ends lost 4 bases at V and 2 bases at J; junction bases unmatched: 3. The CDR3 nucleotides read TGTGCCATCAGTGGACAGGGGCGAAACTATGGCTACACCTTC. Translation: CAISGQGRNYGYTF.

The genes are TRBV5-5 and TRBJ2-6; 8 bases align to TRBD1. CDR1 is SGHKS, CDR2 YYEKEE, per germline (reference sequence). The CDR3 loop spans 17 amino acids. V lost 3 bases, J lost 1 base, and 6 bases stayed unmatched. CDR3 sequence reads: CASSSQGARSGANVLTF. CDR3 sequence (DNA): TGTGCCAGCAGCTCTCAGGGGGCGAGGTCTGGGGCCAACGTCCTGACTTTC.

This clone was seen just once. CDR3 coding DNA: TGTGCCAGTACCCCGGGGCGGGGGCCGACCTACGAGCAGTACTTC. This encodes CASTPGRGPTYEQYF. The V call is TRBV19, the J call TRBJ2-7; a possible D gene is TRBD2 (7 bases). Between the trimmed V and J ends, which lost 7 bases and 2 bases, there was a span of 18 bases. The CDR3 is 15 amino acids. Germline V gene sequence: CDR1 LNHDA, CDR2 SQIVND (reference sequence). The full variable domain, its missing parts supplied by reference TRBV19 and TRBJ2-7, is DGGITQSPKYLFRKEGQNVTLSCEQNLNHDAMYWYRQDPGQGLRLIYYSQIVNDFQKGDIAEGYSVSREKKESFPLTVTSAQKNPTAFYLCASTPGRGPTYEQYFGPGTRLTVT.

The chain is built from TRBV7-3 and TRBJ2-3; tentatively, D is TRBD1 or TRBD2 (5 bases each). Per germline, CDR1 SGHTA and CDR2 FQGTGA. The CDR3 totals 14 residues. V gave up 5 bases and J gave up 1 base, with 10 bases separating them. CDR3 amino acids: CASSRGRGTDTQYF. Written as DNA, the CDR3 is TGTGCCAGCAGCCGGGGACGAGGCACAGATACGCAGTATTTT.

The chain combines TRBV30 with TRBJ2-3, with TRBD2 as a possible D gene (6 bases). Per germline, CDR1 GTSNPN and CDR2 SVGIG (reference sequence). This CDR3 is built from 14 residues. The V gene lost 1 base and the J gene lost 3 bases, with 11 bases spanning the gap. CDR3 DNA: TGTGCCTGGAGTGGTGCGGGGATGACAGATACGCAGTATTTT. The encoded protein is CAWSGAGMTDTQYF. The full variable domain, completed using reference TRBV30 and TRBJ2-3, is SQTIHQWPATLVQPVGSPLSLECTVEGTSNPNLYWYRQAAGRGLQLLFYSVGIGQISSEVPQNLSASRPQDRQFILSSKKLLLSDSGFYLCAWSGAGMTDTQYFGPGTRLTVL.

The rearrangement uses TRBV27 and TRBJ2-5; weak D call: TRBD2 (5 bases). This CDR3 spans 15 amino acids. V dropped 5 bases and J dropped 0 bases, with 13 bases sitting between them. Germline CDR1 is MNHEY and CDR2 is SMNVEV (reference sequence). The CDR3 here is CASSPTPGYQETQYF. The DNA of the CDR3 is TGTGCCAGCAGTCCAACCCCGGGGTACCAAGAGACCCAGTACTTC.

The gene calls are TRBV28 and TRBJ2-7; 7 positions agree with TRBD1. Germline values: CDR1 MDHEN, CDR2 SYDVKM. Trimming took 4 bases from V and 6 from J; bases not matched to a gene: 9. The CDR3 runs 14 residues. In nucleotides, the CDR3 is TGTGCCAGCAGTTCCGACAGGGAATTAAGCGAGCAGTACGTC. This translates into CASSSDRELSEQYV.

The V and J genes are TRBV4-1 and TRBJ1-1, with D perhaps TRBD1 (6 bases). This CDR3 is built from 15 residues. Germline V gives CDR1 MGHRA, CDR2 YSYEKL. V was clipped by 3 bases and J by 0 bases, with 11 bases between them. The DNA of the CDR3 is TGCGCCAGCAGCCACCCGGACAGATTGAACACTGAAGCTTTCTTT. Translated: CASSHPDRLNTEAFF.

This clone was seen just once. The V and J genes are TRBV5-6 and TRBJ2-2, with 11 bases aligning to TRBD2. V lost 5 bases and J lost 6; bases outside the gene matches: 6. The germline V gene encodes CDR1 SGHDT and CDR2 YYEEEE. This CDR3 is built from 15 residues. This CDR3 is CASRSGLAGAGELFF. The CDR3 DNA reads as TGTGCCAGCAGGTCCGGACTAGCGGGCGCCGGGGAGCTGTTTTTT.

The rearrangement joins TRBV18 to TRBJ2-1; D not resolved. V lost 3 bases and J lost 9, with 9 bases in between. The CDR3 spans 12 residues. CDR1 KGHSH and CDR2 LQKENI come from the germline V gene. The CDR3 protein is CASSPGLGEQFF. The CDR3 coding sequence is TGTGCCAGCTCACCGGGATTGGGTGAGCAGTTCTTC.

The chain links TRBV10-2 to TRBJ2-3; 7 bases agree with TRBD2. There are 14 residues in the CDR3. The V gene end was trimmed by 10 bases and the J gene end by 3 bases; junction bases not matched to a gene: 10. In germline, CDR1 is WSHSY, CDR2 SAAADI. Here the CDR3 reads CAIGEAGRTDTQYF. CDR3 coding DNA: TGCGCCATCGGGGAAGCGGGGAGAACAGATACGCAGTATTTT.